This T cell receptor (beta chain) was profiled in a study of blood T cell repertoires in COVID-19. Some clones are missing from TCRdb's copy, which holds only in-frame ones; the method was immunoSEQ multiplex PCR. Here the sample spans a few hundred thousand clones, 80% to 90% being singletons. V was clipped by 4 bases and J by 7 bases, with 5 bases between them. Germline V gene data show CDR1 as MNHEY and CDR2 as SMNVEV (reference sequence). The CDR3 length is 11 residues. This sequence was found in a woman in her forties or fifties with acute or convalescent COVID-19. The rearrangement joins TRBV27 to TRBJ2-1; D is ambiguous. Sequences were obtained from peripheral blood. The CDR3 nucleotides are TGTGCCAGCAGTTCCGGGAATGAGCAGTTCTTC. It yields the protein CASSSGNEQFF.